This record looks at one T cell receptor (beta chain) sequence and its context. Its target is unknown. This entry is derived from a study of T cell responses to AZD1222 COVID-19 vaccine. Study context: Second-dose recipients at about 4 or about 12 weeks were treated as one pooled group.

The study, taken as a whole, reports: At baseline, seropositivity was found in only six or seven AZD1222 recipients.

Clones were read by immunoSEQ multiplex PCR, and TCRdb kept only the in-frame ones, dropping some. Of about 130,000 clones listed, approximately 87% are singletons. Per the germline V gene, CDR1 is MNHEY and CDR2 is SVGAGI. CDR3 length: 10 amino acids. Trimming removed 6 bases at V and 11 bases at J, with 8 bases between. This receptor was obtained from an adult in good health. Here the sequenced sample was peripheral blood, taken on day 0 of AZD1222 vaccination. The chain carries TRBV6-5 and TRBJ1-5, with D unresolved. The chain's CDR3 is CASSLGTQHF. DNA for the CDR3: TGTGCCAGCAGCCTCGGGACCCAGCATTTT.